This T cell receptor beta chain was captured by sequencing in a study of beta chain features in type 1 diabetes. Across the study: In age, gender and cell yields, patients were similar to healthy donors. All of the samples together had approximately 99 million sorted cells examined. Findings of the study overall: In patients and controls equally, PCR might favor templates that are shorter. Healthy donors had naive, central memory and Treg TCRB repertoires that appeared less similar than those seen among patients.

Expressed TCRB transcripts were sequenced because the entire RNA isolate underwent reverse transcription. Assay: immunoSEQ multiplex PCR; the TCRdb copy retains only in-frame clones and omits some. The table shows hundreds of thousands of clones, with around 12% occurring only once. Comment on this clone: Its antigen is not known.

Germline-derived CDR1 and CDR2 are SGHTA and FQGTGA. This CDR3 is built from 15 residues. V lost 1 base and J lost 3, with 9 bases in between. Source material: naive CD4+ T cells from blood. J is TRBJ2-2 and V is TRBV7-3; possible D gene TRBD2, 5 bases. This sequence originates from a man younger than 35 in good health. The CDR3 region is CASSLNSDYTGELFF. CDR3 coding DNA: TGTGCCAGCAGCTTAAATAGCGATTACACCGGGGAGCTGTTTTTT.